The 8 T cell receptor beta chains in this list originate from one sample, sequenced in a study of human T cells and chemical hapten exposure. Each CDR3 protein gets one entry after TCRdb re-called the RACE reads with MiXCR. The profile shows around 380,000 distinct CDR3 sequences, around 5% of them singletons. Regarding time point: patch test 1, 2 weeks after DPC sensitization. The treatment: therapeutic diphenylcyclopropenone sensitization with weekly scalp DPC. The sequencing used whole blood, collected in connection with sensitization to the hapten diphenylcyclopropenone (DPC). The receptors here all came from a woman in her forties or fifties with alopecia areata. Some clones in this sample may be carry-over from other donors' samples.

The V gene is TRBV14, the J gene TRBJ2-1; 8 nucleotides agree with TRBD2. Per the germline V gene, CDR1 is SGHDN and CDR2 is FVKESK. V was pared by 1 base and J by 10 bases, with 9 bases of the junction left unmatched. The CDR3 has 15 amino acids. The CDR3 DNA reads as TGTGCCAGCAGCCAAGGGCCCTGGCGGGAGGACGAGCAGTTCTTC. It is translated as CASSQGPWREDEQFF.

This rearrangement joins TRBV3-1 to TRBJ1-6; a weak D match, TRBD1 (5 bases). V gave up 3 bases and J gave up 0 bases, with 15 bases separating them. Germline V lookup: CDR1 LGHDT, CDR2 YNNKEL (reference sequence). The length of the CDR3 is 18 residues. CDR3 sequence reads: CASSQPGRRSSYNSPLHF. The CDR3 DNA follows: TGTGCCAGCAGCCAGCCGGGACGGCGATCCTCCTATAATTCACCCCTCCACTTT.

V and J are TRBV6-2 or TRBV6-3 and TRBJ2-7, with D possibly TRBD2 on 6 matching bases. V lost 7 bases and J 3 bases, leaving 16 bases between the germline ends. This CDR3 spans 14 amino acids. The germline V gene encodes CDR1 MNHEY and CDR2 SVGEGT. CDR3 nucleotides: TGTGCCAGCAATCGCGGGACGGCCGACTACGAGCAGTACTTC. Protein: CASNRGTADYEQYF.

This clonotype was picked up many times. Mismatch with germline at one junction end may stem from a read error. The rearrangement uses TRBV7-9 and TRBJ2-1; D not resolved. Germline CDR1 reads SEHNR; CDR2 reads FQNEAQ (reference sequence). CDR3 length equals 12 residues. The CDR3 DNA reads as TGTGCCAGCAGTTATATAGACAACGAGCAGTTCTTC. Protein sequence: CASSYIDNEQFF. The whole variable domain, remainder taken from reference TRBV7-9 and TRBJ2-1, is DTGVSQNPRHKITKRGQNVTFRCDPISEHNRLYWYRQTLGQGPEFLTYFQNEAQLEKSRLLSDRFSAERPKGSFSTLEIQRTEQGDSAMYLCASSYIDNEQFFGPGTRLTVL.

This clonotype was counted at least ten times. J is TRBJ1-1 and V is TRBV12-3 or TRBV12-4; a possible D gene is TRBD1 (6 bases). V lost 6 bases and J 3 bases, leaving 14 bases between the germline ends. This CDR3 contains 14 residues. The chain's CDR3 is CASRENTGYTEAFF. For the CDR3, the DNA is TGTGCCAGCAGGGAAAACACAGGGTACACTGAAGCTTTCTTT.

This clonotype appeared a few times. This chain uses TRBV3-1 with TRBJ2-1; D not resolved. This CDR3 has 14 residues. The V end was cut by 0 bases, the J end by 9 bases, with 12 bases between. Per the germline V gene, CDR1 is LGHDT and CDR2 is YNNKEL (reference sequence). The CDR3 DNA is TGTGCCAGCAGCCAAGATGGGGTTCGTGCTGAGCAGTTCTTC. Amino acids: CASSQDGVRAEQFF.

This clonotype has more than one count but fewer than ten. This chain links TRBV7-3 with TRBJ2-2; 10 bases line up with TRBD2. The length of the CDR3 is 15 residues. The V and J ends lost 4 bases and 5 bases, in that order; junction bases with no gene match: 4. CDR1 is SGHTA and CDR2 is FQGTGA in the germline V gene. The chain's CDR3 is CASSSSGGATGELFF. CDR3 coding DNA: TGTGCCAGCAGCTCTAGCGGGGGCGCGACCGGGGAGCTGTTTTTT.

This clonotype was recorded at least ten times. This sequence joins TRBV7-8 and TRBJ1-2; TRBD1 might be the D (5 bases). CDR3 length: 14 amino acids. V was shortened by 5 bases and J by 1 base, with 11 bases between the two germline ends. Germline CDR1 is SGHVS and CDR2 is FQNEAQ. The CDR3 protein is CASSQSGGNYGYTF. CDR3 nucleotides: TGTGCCAGCAGCCAATCTGGGGGTAACTATGGCTACACCTTC.